This is a list of T cell receptor beta chains from one sample in a study of T cell changes during pregnancy in multiple sclerosis. Profiled with immunoSEQ multiplex PCR; TCRdb holds only in-frame clones, not every one. The profile shows over 80,000 clones, just over 90% of them singletons. The specimen comprised peripheral blood, sampled in the second trimester of pregnancy. These receptors all stem from a female donor in good health, enrolled as a control in a pregnancy study. CDR3s include the opening cysteine and the closing phenylalanine or tryptophan. Fields, in order: J gene, D gene, clone size, V gene, CDR3 protein, CDR3 DNA. The D gene is left open where the match is weak. Part of the rows lack a size; the others show once, few, many or a class for expanded clones.

>TRBJ2-7|TRBD2|NA|TRBV7-9
CASSSERGTYEQYF
TGTGCCAGCAGCTCGGAGCGGGGCACCTACGAGCAGTACTTC
>TRBJ1-3|TRBD1|NA|TRBV6-1
CASSGGDSLSGNTIYF
TGTGCCAGCAGTGGGGGGGACAGCCTCTCTGGAAACACCATATATTTT
>TRBJ2-1|TRBD2|NA|TRBV14
CASSQVASGSLHNEQFF
TGTGCCAGCAGCCAAGTGGCTAGCGGGAGCCTCCACAATGAGCAGTTCTTC
>TRBJ1-2|NA|NA|TRBV7-2
CASRSERRNYGYTF
TGTGCCAGCAGGTCCGAGCGGAGGAACTATGGCTACACCTTC
>TRBJ2-5|TRBD2|NA|TRBV5-1
CASSLAPSGGSKQETQYF
TGCGCCAGCAGCTTGGCCCCTAGCGGGGGGTCAAAACAAGAGACCCAGTACTTC
>TRBJ1-2|NA|NA|TRBV29-1
CSVGEGYGYTF
TGCAGCGTTGGTGAGGGATATGGCTACACCTTC
>TRBJ1-2|NA|once|TRBV6-5
CASSYGRGYGYTF
TGTGCCAGCAGTTACGGAAGAGGGTATGGCTACACCTTC
>TRBJ1-1|NA|NA|TRBV10-3
CAITSQVNTEAFF
TGTGCCATCACAAGCCAGGTGAACACTGAAGCTTTCTTT
>TRBJ1-1|NA|NA|TRBV30
CAWEANTEAFF
TGTGCCTGGGAGGCAAACACTGAAGCTTTCTTT
>TRBJ1-6|NA|NA|TRBV5-5
CASSLQQGVSSPLHF
TGTGCCAGCAGCCTCCAACAGGGAGTGAGTTCACCCCTCCACTTT
>TRBJ2-7|NA|once|TRBV7-2
CASSLGHSGIYEQYF
TGTGCCAGCAGCTTAGGGCATTCAGGGATCTACGAGCAGTACTTC
>TRBJ1-5|TRBD1|NA|TRBV28
CASSLPGQNSNQPQHF
TGTGCCAGCAGTCTGCCGGGACAGAATAGCAATCAGCCCCAGCATTTT
>TRBJ1-1|NA|few|TRBV7-9
CASSPAQGGDTEAFF
TGTGCCAGCAGCCCCGCACAGGGAGGGGACACTGAAGCTTTCTTT
>TRBJ1-1|TRBD1|NA|TRBV29-1
CSVEGTGVGFEAFF
TGCAGCGTTGAAGGGACAGGGGTCGGTTTTGAAGCTTTCTTT
>TRBJ2-7|TRBD1|NA|TRBV2
CASSEGGQGEYF
TGTGCCAGCAGTGAGGGGGGACAGGGGGAGTACTTC
>TRBJ1-1|TRBD1|NA|TRBV5-8
CASSLRTGNTEAFF
TGTGCCAGCAGCTTACGGACAGGCAATACTGAAGCTTTCTTT
>TRBJ1-2|NA|once|TRBV14
CASSQDGRAYGYTF
TGTGCCAGCAGCCAAGACGGCAGGGCTTATGGCTACACCTTC
>TRBJ2-7|TRBD1|NA|TRBV7-2
CASSLQGNYEQYF
TGTGCCAGCAGCCTACAGGGGAACTACGAGCAGTACTTC
>TRBJ2-7|TRBD1|NA|TRBV4-3
CASSRGTGDAYEQYF
TGCGCCAGCAGCCGGGGGACAGGGGACGCCTACGAGCAGTACTTC
>TRBJ2-2|NA|NA|TRBV19
CASKRQPIQGIGNTGELFF
TGTGCCAGCAAAAGACAGCCCATACAGGGCATTGGTAACACCGGGGAGCTGTTTTTT
>TRBJ2-7|NA|NA|TRBV15
CATSRGAAYEQYF
TGTGCCACCAGCAGGGGGGCGGCCTACGAGCAGTACTTC
>TRBJ2-1|NA|once|TRBV2
CASSPHSSYNEQFF
TGTGCCAGCAGTCCTCACAGCTCCTACAATGAGCAGTTCTTC
>TRBJ2-2|TRBD2|NA|TRBV7-9
CASSQVLAGRTGELFF
TGTGCCAGCAGCCAAGTCCTAGCGGGACGGACCGGGGAGCTGTTTTTT
>TRBJ1-3|NA|NA|TRBV19
CASSILERGGNTIYF
TGTGCCAGTAGTATTCTCGAGAGAGGTGGAAACACCATATATTTT
>TRBJ1-1|NA|NA|TRBV5-1
CASSLESNTEAFF
TGCGCCAGCAGCTTAGAGTCGAACACTGAAGCTTTCTTT
>TRBJ2-7|TRBD2|NA|TRBV6-5
CASSYGGGSYEQYF
TGTGCCAGCAGTTACGGCGGGGGATCCTACGAGCAGTACTTC